A selection of T cell receptor beta chains follows, all from one sample in a study of blood T cell repertoires in COVID-19. Clones were read by immunoSEQ multiplex PCR, and TCRdb kept only the in-frame ones, dropping some. The sample comprises 200,000 to 250,000 clones, about 81% of which are singletons, and around 9.2% rests with the top ten. Sequenced: PBMCs or T cells enriched from blood (not recorded which). The receptors derive from a man in his forties who had recovered from COVID-19. CDR3s include the opening cysteine and the closing phenylalanine or tryptophan. A D gene is named only where the DNA matches it firmly. Some rows have no size entry. The others give once, few or many, or a class for an expanded clone.

v_gene	abundance	j_gene	d_gene	CDR3nt	CDR3aa
TRBV7-9	-	TRBJ2-5	TRBD2	TGTGCCAGCAGCTCTCGCGGGGGGGAGACCCAGTACTTC	CASSSRGGETQYF
TRBV7-2	-	TRBJ1-2	-	TGTGCCAGCAGCTTAGATATGTCCTCCGGGGGCTATGGCTACACCTTC	CASSLDMSSGGYGYTF
TRBV19	-	TRBJ2-3	TRBD1	TGTGCCAGTAGAAGGGGGCTGGATACGCAGTATTTT	CASRRGLDTQYF
TRBV28	few	TRBJ1-2	TRBD1	TGTGCCAGCATCCAAGACAGGGTGCGCGGCTACACCTTC	CASIQDRVRGYTF
TRBV2	-	TRBJ2-7	-	TGTGCCAGCAGTTCTGGAAGGGGGTACGAGCAGTACTTC	CASSSGRGYEQYF
TRBV7-9	-	TRBJ1-6	-	TGTGCCAGCAGCTTAACAGACAGATCGTCTTCACCCCTCCACTTT	CASSLTDRSSSPLHF
TRBV18	once	TRBJ2-1	TRBD2	TGTGCCAGCTCACCACCTGCTAGCGGGGTCAATGAGCAGTTCTTC	CASSPPASGVNEQFF
TRBV7-9	-	TRBJ1-6	TRBD1	TGTGCCAGCAGCCTTCAGACAGGGGAAAATTCACCCCTCCACTTT	CASSLQTGENSPLHF
TRBV5-1	few	TRBJ2-1	TRBD1	TGCGCCAGCAGCCTAGGACAGGGGGCCTACAATGAGCAGTTCTTC	CASSLGQGAYNEQFF
TRBV12-5	-	TRBJ2-1	TRBD2	TGTGCTAGTGGGTCCCGAGGGCGGGGGATTTACAATGAGCAGTTCTTC	CASGSRGRGIYNEQFF
TRBV7-9	-	TRBJ1-2	TRBD1	TGTGCCAGCAACATCGGGGGACAGTCTAACTATGGCTACACCTTC	CASNIGGQSNYGYTF
TRBV7-9	-	TRBJ2-4	TRBD1	TGTGCCAGCAGCTTCGAACAGGGGGCCGGCAAAAACATTCAGTACTTC	CASSFEQGAGKNIQYF
TRBV27	-	TRBJ2-7	-	TGTGCCAGCAGTTTACGGGGGGAGCAGTACTTC	CASSLRGEQYF
TRBV15	-	TRBJ2-1	TRBD2	TGTGCCACCGCGGGACTAGCGGGAGATGAGCAGTTCTTC	CATAGLAGDEQFF
TRBV7-2	-	TRBJ1-2	-	TGTGCCAGCAGCATGGGGGCCTACTATGGCTACACCTTC	CASSMGAYYGYTF
TRBV5-1	once	TRBJ2-1	-	TGCGCCAGCAGCTTGGACCCAGGAAGCCACAATGAGCAGTTCTTC	CASSLDPGSHNEQFF
TRBV7-2	-	TRBJ1-2	-	TGTGCCAGCAGCTTAGGGCGAGGCGACTATGGCTACACCTTC	CASSLGRGDYGYTF
TRBV11-1	-	TRBJ2-1	-	TGTGCCAGCTCCTTAAGGAACAGGGGGGGTAGTGAGCAGTTCTTC	CASSLRNRGGSEQFF
TRBV5-1	-	TRBJ2-7	TRBD1	TGCGCCAGCAGCGGGGGACAGGGGGTCTACGAGCAGTACTTC	CASSGGQGVYEQYF
TRBV19	few	TRBJ1-1	-	TGTGCCAGTAGTATAAAGAAAACAGGGAACACTGAAGCTTTCTTT	CASSIKKTGNTEAFF
TRBV30	few	TRBJ1-1	-	TGTGCCTGGAGTGGAGGGAGCACTGAAGCTTTCTTT	CAWSGGSTEAFF
TRBV5-1	-	TRBJ2-1	TRBD2	TGCGCCAGCAGCTTAGCGGGAGGGCCGGAGAATGAGCAGTTCTTC	CASSLAGGPENEQFF
TRBV4-2	-	TRBJ2-7	TRBD1	TGTGCCAGCAGCCAAGAAGGTTCCGGGACAGTATACGAGCAGTACTTC	CASSQEGSGTVYEQYF
TRBV19	-	TRBJ1-2	TRBD1	TGTGCCAGTAGTATAGAGGGGACAGGGGGCCAAAACTATGGCTACACCTTC	CASSIEGTGGQNYGYTF
TRBV7-2	-	TRBJ2-7	-	TGTGCCAGCAGCCCCTACTGGGGCGCCGTGAGGCAGTACTTC	CASSPYWGAVRQYF